Below are 2 T cell receptor beta chains sequenced from a single sample in a study of T cell repertoires in urothelial bladder cancer. Assay: immunoSEQ multiplex PCR; the TCRdb copy retains only in-frame clones and omits some. The profile shows 9,200 or so clones, approximately 59% of them singletons. Input material: tumor-infiltrating cells from bladder cancer. All receptors come from a human donor with urothelial carcinoma.

A remark on this clone: An end of the junction differs from the germline gene, which may be a read error. V gene TRBV19 combines with J gene TRBJ1-6, with TRBD1 matching 8 bases. Germline values: CDR1 LNHDA, CDR2 SQIVND (reference sequence). The length of the CDR3 is 15 residues. The CDR3 loop reads CASSRTGNYNSPLRF. The DNA for the CDR3 is TGTGCCAGTAGTCGGACAGGGAACTATAATTCACCCCTCCGCTTT.

The chain uses TRBV30 and TRBJ2-7; D call uncertain. V lost 0 bases to trimming and J lost 2 bases, with 8 bases between them. This CDR3 region has 13 residues. Germline V gene data show CDR1 as GTSNPN and CDR2 as SVGIG (reference sequence). CDR3 sequence reads: CAWSVLGPYEQYF. The CDR3 DNA reads as TGTGCCTGGAGTGTACTCGGCCCCTACGAGCAGTACTTC.